One T cell receptor (beta chain) is described in this entry. Its antigen specificity is not known. No clone much larger than this one lies a single base away; base qualities are absent. From the cysteine through the phenylalanine, the CDR3 covers 16 amino acids. CDR3 DNA is the only sequence kept; it has 48 bases, read in frame from the first base. As encoded in the germline V gene, CDR1 is MGHRA while CDR2 is YSYEKL. Cut back by 3 bases and 0 bases, the V and J ends lie 14 bases apart. The data derive from a study of T-cell reconstitution after alpha-beta-depleted transplantation in children (TCRdb year 2016). For the wider study: Using TCR repertoire profiling, the study quantitatively followed how T-cell immune reconstitution unfolded in children after TCRalphabeta/CD19-depleted allogeneic hematopoietic cell transplantation.

The library was obtained by PCR. Sequencer: Illumina HiSeq 2500. Molecular barcoding was employed in the preparation of TCR libraries, with unique molecular identifiers being used to normalize TCRbeta repertoire quantification. Using fastp trimming at Q25 and MiXCR clonotype assembly, TCRdb reanalyzed the public sequencing data and kept in-frame beta chains. Entries are consolidated by CDR3 protein sequence, retaining the most common genes and DNA. This sample has under 350,000 distinct CDR3 sequences in its table, and 9.9% of those were observed once. Clones ranked in the top ten supply 10% of the sample.

The rearrangement joined TRBV4-1 to TRBJ1-1, with the D gene not clear enough to name. This receptor was identified in a human donor who donated a stem cell graft to a child with SCID. Here the sequenced sample was PBMCs from the stem cell graft donor, taken from the stem cell graft. The DNA sequence is TGCGCCAGCAGCCACATAAGCGGGGATATGAACACTGAAGCTTTCTTT. Translated, this gives CASSHISGDMNTEAFF.